The sequence of this T cell receptor beta chain was determined in a study of blood T cell repertoires in COVID-19. Study details: In each case, the material was cDNA or gDNA derived from T cells, B-cell-depleted T cells, or PBMCs.

Original data processing: Reference gene primer amplification gave estimated nucleated cell counts. Assay: immunoSEQ multiplex PCR; the TCRdb copy retains only in-frame clones and omits some. That table supplies the V and J calls and clone size; D and trimming were determined from the DNA. The sample carries some 270,000 clones, 65% to 90% recorded once. The CDR3 is made up of 15 amino acids. The V and J ends lost 0 bases and 5 bases, in that order; junction bases with no gene match: 2. Germline V gene data show CDR1 as MGHRA and CDR2 as YSYEKL. This TCR was sampled from a woman aged 50 to 60 with acute COVID-19. Material for sequencing was PBMCs or T cells enriched from blood (not recorded which). The chain carries TRBV4-1 and TRBJ1-4; 8 bases map to TRBD1. CDR3 in amino acids: CASSQDGDRNEKLFF. The CDR3 DNA sequence: TGCGCCAGCAGCCAAGATGGGGACAGGAATGAAAAACTGTTTTTT.